The entry that follows covers one T cell receptor (beta chain) sequence. No antigen is known for it. This specimen comes from a study of healthy donors' naive CD4 and CD8 T cells. Study background: Donors, half of them female, were 20-25, 40-50 or 60-70 years old.

Trimming cost V 4 bases and J 3 bases; bases outside gene matches: 8. Germline V CDR1 and CDR2: LNHDA, SQIVND (reference sequence). The CDR3 extends over 16 amino acids. Findings of the study overall: Negatively charged CDR3s marked CD8+ lineage; positively charged CDR3s marked CD4+ lineage.

TCR libraries were built from approximately 520 ng of total RNA by linear amplification. TCRdb re-called the reads with MiXCR, one entry per CDR3 protein. Of approximately 180,000 distinct CDR3 sequences listed, around 70% are singletons. The clonotype originates from a pool of human donors in good health; the sample pools cells from several healthy donors. The sample taken for sequencing was naive CD4+ and CD8+ T cells sorted from blood, pooled from several donors. This chain links TRBV19 with TRBJ2-2; 7 nucleotides match TRBD1. CDR3 nucleotides: TGTGCCAGTAGTACTCGAGGGGGCCCGGACACCGGGGAGCTGTTTTTT. Protein: CASSTRGGPDTGELFF.